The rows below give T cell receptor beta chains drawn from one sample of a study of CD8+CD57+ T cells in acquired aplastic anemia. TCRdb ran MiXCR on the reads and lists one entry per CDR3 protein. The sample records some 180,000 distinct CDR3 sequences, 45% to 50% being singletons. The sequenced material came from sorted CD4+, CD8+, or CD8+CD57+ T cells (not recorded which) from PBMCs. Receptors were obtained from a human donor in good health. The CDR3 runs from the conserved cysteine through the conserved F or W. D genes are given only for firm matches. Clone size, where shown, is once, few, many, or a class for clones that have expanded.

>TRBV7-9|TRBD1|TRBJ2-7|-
CASSSPDRGSYEQYF
TGTGCCAGCAGCTCTCCGGACAGGGGCTCCTACGAGCAGTACTTC
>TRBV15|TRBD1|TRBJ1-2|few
CATSADPGGYGYTF
TGTGCCACCAGCGCCGATCCAGGGGGGTATGGCTACACCTTC
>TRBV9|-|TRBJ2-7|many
CASSEGEYEQYF
TGTGCCAGCAGCGAGGGGGAGTACGAGCAGTACTTC
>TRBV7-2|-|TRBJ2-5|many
CASRSGTETQYF
TGTGCCAGCAGATCAGGGACGGAGACCCAGTACTTC
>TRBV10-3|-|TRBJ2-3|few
CAISESKGPDTQYF
TGTGCCATCAGTGAGTCGAAGGGACCAGATACGCAGTATTTT
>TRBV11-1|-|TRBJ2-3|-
CASNPAGTITDTQYF
TGTGCCAGCAACCCCGCAGGTACCATCACAGATACGCAGTATTTT
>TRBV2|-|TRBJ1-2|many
CAGGDTAYGYTF
TGTGCCGGCGGGGACACCGCCTATGGCTACACCTTC
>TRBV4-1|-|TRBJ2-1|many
CASSQDLRVNNEQFF
TGCGCCAGCAGCCAAGATCTAAGAGTCAACAATGAGCAGTTCTTC
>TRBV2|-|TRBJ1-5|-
CASRDVSNQPQHF
TGTGCCAGCCGGGACGTTAGCAATCAGCCCCAGCATTTT
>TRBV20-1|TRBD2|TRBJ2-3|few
CSASGTFTDTQYF
TGCAGTGCCAGCGGGACTTTCACAGATACGCAGTATTTT
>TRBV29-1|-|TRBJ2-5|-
CSTRGREETQYF
TGCAGCACCAGAGGCAGGGAGGAGACCCAGTACTTC
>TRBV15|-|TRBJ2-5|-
CATSRNAGVLETQYF
TGTGCCACCAGCAGAAATGCTGGGGTATTGGAGACCCAGTACTTC
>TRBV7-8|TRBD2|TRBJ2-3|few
CASSLGTSGSTDTQYF
TGTGCCAGCAGCTTAGGGACTAGCGGAAGCACAGATACGCAGTATTTT
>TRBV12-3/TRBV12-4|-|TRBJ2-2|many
CASSPTQNTGELFF
TGTGCCAGCAGCCCGACTCAAAACACCGGGGAGCTGTTTTTT
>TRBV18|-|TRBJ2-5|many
CASSPQMGETQYF
TGTGCCAGCTCACCACAAATGGGGGAGACCCAGTACTTC
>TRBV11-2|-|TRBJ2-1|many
CASSKDNQAYNEQFF
TGTGCCAGCAGCAAGGACAACCAAGCCTACAATGAGCAGTTCTTC
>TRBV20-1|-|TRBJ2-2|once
CSARSAYAGLTGELFF
TGCAGTGCCAGAAGCGCGTACGCCGGTCTTACTGGGGAGCTGTTTTTT
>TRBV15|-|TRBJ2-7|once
CATSRGMRASYEQYF
TGTGCCACCAGCAGGGGGATGAGGGCCTCCTACGAGCAGTACTTC
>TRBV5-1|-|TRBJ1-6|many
CASSESTGNSPLHF
TGCGCCAGCAGCGAATCGACGGGGAATTCACCCCTCCACTTT
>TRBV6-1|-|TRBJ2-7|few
CASSPRGARLPYEQYF
TGTGCCAGCAGCCCTAGAGGGGCCCGACTCCCTTACGAGCAGTACTTC